The 5 T cell receptor beta chains below were found in one sample sequenced in a study of blood T cell repertoires in COVID-19. This table comes from immunoSEQ multiplex PCR, and its TCRdb copy is limited to in-frame clones, with some not included. The sample records roughly 420,000 clones, approximately 90% being singletons. The sample comprised PBMCs or T cells enriched from blood (not recorded which). Receptors were obtained from a young woman with acute COVID-19.

There are a few counts of this clone. The V gene is TRBV19, the J gene TRBJ1-1; 9 positions match TRBD1. The V gene's germline CDR1 is LNHDA and CDR2 SQIVND (reference sequence). The CDR3 covers 15 residues. With 9 bases clipped from V and 4 bases from J, the junction kept 12 bases outside the gene matches. CDR3 sequence: CASNDRGSGFTEAFF. CDR3 coding DNA: TGTGCCAGCAATGACAGGGGGTCGGGTTTCACTGAAGCTTTCTTT.

The chain links TRBV19 to TRBJ1-6, with no clear D. CDR3 length equals 16 residues. The V end lost 2 bases, the J end lost 3 bases, and 11 bases lay between the germline ends. Looked up from germline, CDR1 is LNHDA and CDR2 is SQIVND (reference sequence). For the CDR3, the DNA is TGTGCCAGTAGTATATTGACGGGATTCTATAATTCACCCCTCCACTTT. It is translated as CASSILTGFYNSPLHF.

V is TRBV24-1 and J is TRBJ1-2; D gene uncertain. The CDR3 is 12 amino acids. CDR1 KGHDR and CDR2 SFDVKD come from the germline V gene. With 4 bases removed from V and 1 base from J, the gap between germline ends came to 3 bases. CDR3: CATSDSNYGYTF. The CDR3 region has the DNA TGTGCCACCAGTGACAGTAACTATGGCTACACCTTC.

The sample holds many counts of this clone. The J gene is TRBJ1-4, the V gene TRBV18; 8 nucleotides align to TRBD1. The CDR3 extends over 14 amino acids. V dropped 5 bases and J dropped 7; count of bases not matched to a gene: 6. The germline V gene has CDR1 KGHSH and CDR2 LQKENI. CDR3 in amino acids: CASSATGVSEKLFF. The DNA for the CDR3 is TGTGCCAGCTCAGCGACAGGGGTTAGTGAAAAACTGTTTTTT.

This clone has only one observation. The chain is built from TRBV6-5 and TRBJ1-5, with D unclear. Trimming removed 5 bases from V and 0 bases from J, with 8 bases in between. Germline CDR1 and CDR2: MNHEY and SVGAGI. This CDR3 is built from 14 residues. In nucleotides, the CDR3 is TGTGCCAGCAGTCGAGGGTATAGCAATCAGCCCCAGCATTTT. The encoded protein is CASSRGYSNQPQHF.